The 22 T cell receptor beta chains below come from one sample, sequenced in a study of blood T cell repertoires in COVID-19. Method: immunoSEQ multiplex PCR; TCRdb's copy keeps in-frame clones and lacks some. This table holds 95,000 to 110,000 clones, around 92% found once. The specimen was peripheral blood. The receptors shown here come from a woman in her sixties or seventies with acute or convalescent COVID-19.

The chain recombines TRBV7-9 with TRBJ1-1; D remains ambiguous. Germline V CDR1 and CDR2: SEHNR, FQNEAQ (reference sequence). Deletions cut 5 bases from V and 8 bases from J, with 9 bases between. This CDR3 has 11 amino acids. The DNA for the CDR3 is TGTGCCAGCAGCCGCGCATCCGAAGCTTTCTTT. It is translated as CASSRASEAFF. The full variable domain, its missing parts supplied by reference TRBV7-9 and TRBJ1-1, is DTGVSQNPRHKITKRGQNVTFRCDPISEHNRLYWYRQTLGQGPEFLTYFQNEAQLEKSRLLSDRFSAERPKGSFSTLEIQRTEQGDSAMYLCASSRASEAFFGQGTRLTVV.

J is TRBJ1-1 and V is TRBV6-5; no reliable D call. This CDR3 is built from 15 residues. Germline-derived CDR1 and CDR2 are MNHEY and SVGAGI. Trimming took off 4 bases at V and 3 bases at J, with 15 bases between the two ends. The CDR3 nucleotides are TGTGCCAGCAGTTCCCCAGGAGGTGAAGACACTGAAGCTTTCTTT. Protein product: CASSSPGGEDTEAFF.

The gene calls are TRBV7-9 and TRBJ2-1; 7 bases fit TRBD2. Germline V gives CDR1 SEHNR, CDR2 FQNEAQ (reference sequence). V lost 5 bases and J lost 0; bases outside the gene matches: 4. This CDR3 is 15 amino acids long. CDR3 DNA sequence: TGTGCCAGCAGCCCCCTAGCGGACTCCTACAATGAGCAGTTCTTC. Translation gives CASSPLADSYNEQFF.

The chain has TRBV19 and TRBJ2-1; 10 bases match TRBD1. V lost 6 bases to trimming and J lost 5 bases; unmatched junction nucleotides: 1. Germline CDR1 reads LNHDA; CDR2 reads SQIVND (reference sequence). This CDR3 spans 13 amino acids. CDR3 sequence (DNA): TGTGCCAGTAGGGACAGGGGGAACAATGAGCAGTTCTTC. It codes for CASRDRGNNEQFF.

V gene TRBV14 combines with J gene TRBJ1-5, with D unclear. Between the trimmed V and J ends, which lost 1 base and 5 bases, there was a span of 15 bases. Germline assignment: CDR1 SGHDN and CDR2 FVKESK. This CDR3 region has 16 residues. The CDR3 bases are TGTGCCAGCAGCCAAGTCGATGACACCTCTTATCAGCCCCAGCATTTT. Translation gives CASSQVDDTSYQPQHF.

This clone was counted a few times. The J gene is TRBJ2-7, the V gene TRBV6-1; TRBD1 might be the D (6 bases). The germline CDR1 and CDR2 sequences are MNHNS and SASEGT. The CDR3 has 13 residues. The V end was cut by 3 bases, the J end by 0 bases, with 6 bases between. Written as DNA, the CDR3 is TGTGCCAGCAGTGAGACAGGCTCCTACGAGCAGTACGTC. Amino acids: CASSETGSYEQYV.

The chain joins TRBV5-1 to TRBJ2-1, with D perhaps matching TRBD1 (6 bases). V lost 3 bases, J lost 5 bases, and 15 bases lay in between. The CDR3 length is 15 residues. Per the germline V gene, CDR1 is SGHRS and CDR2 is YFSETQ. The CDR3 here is CASSYEHTGNNEQFF. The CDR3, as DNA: TGCGCCAGCAGCTACGAGCATACAGGGAACAATGAGCAGTTCTTC.

CDR3: CARTDRGHTEAFF. Written as DNA, the CDR3 is TGTGCCAGGACGGACAGGGGGCACACTGAAGCTTTCTTT. The rearrangement uses TRBV2 and TRBJ1-1, with 11 bases matching TRBD1. In germline, CDR1 is SNHLY, CDR2 FYNNEI. With 9 bases clipped from V and 3 bases from J, the junction kept 3 bases outside the gene matches. The length of the CDR3 is 13 residues.

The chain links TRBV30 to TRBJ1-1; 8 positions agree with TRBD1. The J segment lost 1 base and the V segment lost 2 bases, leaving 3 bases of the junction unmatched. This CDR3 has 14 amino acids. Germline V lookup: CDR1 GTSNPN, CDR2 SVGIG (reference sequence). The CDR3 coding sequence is TGTGCCTGGAGTCCCGGACAGGGGAACACTGAAGCTTTCTTT. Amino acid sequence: CAWSPGQGNTEAFF.

CDR3 nucleotide sequence: TGTGCCAGCGTCCACAGCGGGAGGGGAGATACGCAGTATTTT. This codes for CASVHSGRGDTQYF. This rearrangement joins TRBV3-1 (or the pseudogene TRBV3-2) to TRBJ2-3, with 10 nucleotides matching TRBD2. With 8 bases clipped from V and 5 bases from J, the junction kept 7 bases outside the gene matches. Germline loops: CDR1 LGHDT, CDR2 YNNKEL (reference sequence). The CDR3 is 14 residues long.

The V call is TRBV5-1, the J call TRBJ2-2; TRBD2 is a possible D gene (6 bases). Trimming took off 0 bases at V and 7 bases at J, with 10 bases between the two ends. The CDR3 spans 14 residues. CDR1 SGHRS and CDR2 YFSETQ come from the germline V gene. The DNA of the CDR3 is TGCGCCAGCAGCTTGGACAACGGGGGCGGGGAGCTGTTTTTT. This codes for CASSLDNGGGELFF.

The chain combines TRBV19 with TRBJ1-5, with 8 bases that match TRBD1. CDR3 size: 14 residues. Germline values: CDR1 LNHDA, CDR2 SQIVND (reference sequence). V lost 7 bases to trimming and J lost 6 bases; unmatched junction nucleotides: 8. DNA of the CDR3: TGTGCCAGTACGTCGGACAGGGCAGGTCAGCCCCAGCATTTT. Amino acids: CASTSDRAGQPQHF.

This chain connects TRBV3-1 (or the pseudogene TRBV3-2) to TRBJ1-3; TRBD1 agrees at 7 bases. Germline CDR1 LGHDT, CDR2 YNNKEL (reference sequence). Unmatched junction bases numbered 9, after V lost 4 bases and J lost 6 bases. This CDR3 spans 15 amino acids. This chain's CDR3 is CASSPRQGLVNTIYF. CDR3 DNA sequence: TGTGCCAGCAGCCCCAGACAGGGTCTGGTAAACACCATATATTTT.

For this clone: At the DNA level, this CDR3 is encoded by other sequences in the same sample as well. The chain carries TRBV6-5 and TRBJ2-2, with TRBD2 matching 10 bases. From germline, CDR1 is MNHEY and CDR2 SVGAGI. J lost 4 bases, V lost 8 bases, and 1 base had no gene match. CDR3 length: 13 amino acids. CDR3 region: CASRLAGTGELFF. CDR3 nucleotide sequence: TGTGCCAGCCGACTAGCGGGCACCGGGGAGCTGTTTTTT.

In nucleotides, the CDR3 is TGTGCCAGCAGCTTAGGGGGACTAGCGTCAGATACGCAGTATTTT. The encoded protein is CASSLGGLASDTQYF. V usage is TRBV13 and J usage is TRBJ2-3; 10 nucleotides align to TRBD2. V lost 0 bases and J lost 4; bases outside the gene matches: 1. Per the germline V gene, CDR1 is PRHDT and CDR2 is FYEKMQ (reference sequence). This CDR3 is 15 amino acids long.

CDR3 protein: CASRGLGASSYNEQFF. In DNA form, the CDR3 reads TGCGCCAGCAGGGGGTTAGGGGCGAGCTCCTACAATGAGCAGTTCTTC. V and J are TRBV10-2 and TRBJ2-1; perhaps TRBD1 as D (5 bases). The CDR3 covers 16 residues. V shed 6 bases and J shed 0 bases, with 15 bases lying between them. Germline V CDR1 and CDR2: WSHSY, SAAADI.

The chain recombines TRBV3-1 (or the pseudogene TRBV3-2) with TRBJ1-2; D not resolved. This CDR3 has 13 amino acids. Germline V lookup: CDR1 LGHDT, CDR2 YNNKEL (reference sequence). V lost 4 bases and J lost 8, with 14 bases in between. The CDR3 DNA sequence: TGTGCCAGCAGCCCGGGAACAGCGCGAGGCTACACCTTC. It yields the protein CASSPGTARGYTF.

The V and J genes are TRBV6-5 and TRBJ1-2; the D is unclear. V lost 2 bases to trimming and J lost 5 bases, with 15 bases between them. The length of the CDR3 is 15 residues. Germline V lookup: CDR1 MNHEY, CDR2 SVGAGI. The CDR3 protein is CASSYEVHSPYGYTF. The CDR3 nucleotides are TGTGCCAGCAGTTACGAAGTACATTCCCCTTATGGCTACACCTTC.

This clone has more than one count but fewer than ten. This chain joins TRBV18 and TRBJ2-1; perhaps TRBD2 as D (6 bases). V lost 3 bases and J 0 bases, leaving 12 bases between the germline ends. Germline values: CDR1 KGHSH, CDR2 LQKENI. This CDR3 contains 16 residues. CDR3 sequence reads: CASSPKEAGSYNEQFF. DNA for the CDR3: TGTGCCAGCTCACCGAAAGAAGCGGGCTCCTACAATGAGCAGTTCTTC.

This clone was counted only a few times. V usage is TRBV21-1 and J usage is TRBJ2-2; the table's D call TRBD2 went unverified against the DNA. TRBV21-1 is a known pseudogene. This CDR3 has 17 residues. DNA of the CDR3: TGTGCCAGCAGCAAATTGGCACTAGCGGAGCACACCGGGGAGCTGTTTTTT. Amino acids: CASSKLALAEHTGELFF.

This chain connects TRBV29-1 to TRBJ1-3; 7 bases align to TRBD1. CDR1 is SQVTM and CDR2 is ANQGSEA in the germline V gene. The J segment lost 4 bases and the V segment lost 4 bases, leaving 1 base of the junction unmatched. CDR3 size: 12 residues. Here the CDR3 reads CSVATGGNTIYF. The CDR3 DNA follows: TGCAGCGTTGCGACAGGGGGAAACACCATATATTTT.

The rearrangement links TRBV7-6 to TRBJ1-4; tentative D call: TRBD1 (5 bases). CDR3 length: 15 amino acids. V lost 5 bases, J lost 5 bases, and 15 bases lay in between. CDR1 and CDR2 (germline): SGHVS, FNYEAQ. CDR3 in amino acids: CASSPGGYRNEKLFF. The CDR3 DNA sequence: TGTGCCAGCAGCCCGGGAGGGTACAGGAATGAAAAACTGTTTTTT.